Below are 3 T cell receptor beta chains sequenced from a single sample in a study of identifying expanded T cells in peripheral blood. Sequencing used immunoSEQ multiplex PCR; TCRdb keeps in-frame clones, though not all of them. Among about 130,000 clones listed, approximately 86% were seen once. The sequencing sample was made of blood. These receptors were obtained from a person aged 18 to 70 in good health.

This chain's CDR3 is CASSLKNTEAFF. In DNA form, the CDR3 reads TGTGCCAGCAGCTTAAAGAACACTGAAGCTTTCTTT. The chain combines TRBV5-5 with TRBJ1-1; no clear D gene. The CDR3 spans 12 residues. The V gene's germline CDR1 is SGHKS and CDR2 YYEKEE (reference sequence). The V gene lost 2 bases and the J gene lost 1 base, with 3 bases spanning the gap.

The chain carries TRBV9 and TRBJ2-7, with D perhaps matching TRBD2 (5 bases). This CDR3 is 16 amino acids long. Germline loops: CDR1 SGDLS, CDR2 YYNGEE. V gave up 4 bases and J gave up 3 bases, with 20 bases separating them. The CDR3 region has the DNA TGTGCCAGCAGCCCCGATCGGGGAAGTCTATACTACGAGCAGTACTTC. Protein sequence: CASSPDRGSLYYEQYF. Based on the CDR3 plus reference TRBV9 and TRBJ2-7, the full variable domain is DSGVTQTPKHLITATGQRVTLRCSPRSGDLSVYWYQQSLDQGLQFLIQYYNGEERAKGNILERFSAQQFPDLHSELNLSSLELGDSALYFCASSPDRGSLYYEQYFGPGTRLTVT.

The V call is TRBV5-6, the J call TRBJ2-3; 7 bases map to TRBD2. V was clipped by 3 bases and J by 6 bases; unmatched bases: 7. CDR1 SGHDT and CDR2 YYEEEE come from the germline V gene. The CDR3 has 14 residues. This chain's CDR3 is CASSWAGEPDTQYF. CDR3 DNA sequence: TGTGCCAGCAGCTGGGCGGGGGAACCTGATACGCAGTATTTT.